The 29 T cell receptor beta chains below come from one sample, sequenced in a study of T-cell reconstitution after alpha-beta-depleted transplantation in children. During its preparation, the TCRbeta library received unique molecular identifiers. Each CDR3 protein is one row after TCRdb ran MiXCR on the PCR reads. The repertoire holds some 6,900 distinct CDR3 sequences, roughly 5.4% seen once, with roughly 23% in the top ten. This material consisted of PBMCs, mostly from graft donor cells, taken 180 days after TCRalphabeta/CD19-depleted stem cell transplant. These receptors all come from a child under three years old who had a stem cell transplant for acute myeloid leukemia, so the T cells may come from the graft donor.

This clonotype rates as medium-sized. The chain links TRBV20-1 to TRBJ2-7; the D is unclear. This CDR3 is built from 12 residues. V gave up 3 bases and J gave up 6 bases, with 12 bases separating them. From germline, CDR1 is DFQATT and CDR2 SNEGSKA (reference sequence). CDR3 loop: CSASRVSGEQYF. CDR3 bases: TGCAGTGCTAGCCGGGTATCAGGCGAGCAGTACTTC.

Points on this clonotype: Possible read error: a much larger clone is one base away. This chain uses TRBV18 with TRBJ2-4; possibly TRBD1 or TRBD2 for D (5 bases each). CDR1 is KGHSH, CDR2 LQKENI, per germline. The CDR3 length is 16 residues. The CDR3 nucleotides are TGTGCCAGCTCACCACAGGGGAGCTCGGCCAGAAACATTCAGTACTTC. This translates into CASSPQGSSARNIQYF.

This clonotype was found many times. This sequence joins TRBV5-1 and TRBJ2-7; D is ambiguous. V was clipped by 4 bases and J by 3 bases, with 14 bases between them. Looked up from germline, CDR1 is SGHRS and CDR2 is YFSETQ. The CDR3 is 14 amino acids. Here the CDR3 reads CASSPTLGSYEQYF. The DNA of the CDR3 is TGCGCCAGCAGCCCTACCTTGGGAAGCTACGAGCAGTACTTC.

The CDR3 DNA reads TGTGCCAGTAGCCCGGGGTCTAGCACAGATACGCAGTATTTT. Encoded protein: CASSPGSSTDTQYF. The chain is built from TRBV19 and TRBJ2-3; D is perhaps TRBD2 (5 bases). Per germline, CDR1 LNHDA and CDR2 SQIVND (reference sequence). This CDR3 has 14 amino acids. V was clipped by 6 bases and J by 0 bases, with 10 bases between them.

The sample holds many counts of this clonotype. The V call is TRBV5-1, the J call TRBJ2-2, with 8 bases that match TRBD2. V shed 2 bases, J shed 1 base, and the junction held 7 bases outside the gene matches. This CDR3 comprises 17 residues. Per germline, CDR1 SGHRS and CDR2 YFSETQ. CDR3 sequence: CASSFSPLAGNTGELFF. DNA for the CDR3: TGCGCCAGCAGCTTTTCCCCGCTAGCGGGGAACACCGGGGAGCTGTTTTTT.

This clonotype was seen many times. This chain connects TRBV20-1 to TRBJ2-7; tentative D call: TRBD2 (6 bases). The CDR3 is 12 amino acids. Germline V CDR1 and CDR2: DFQATT, SNEGSKA (reference sequence). V was cut by 4 bases and J by 1 base, with 8 bases left in between. The CDR3 nucleotides are TGCAGTGCTAAACTAGCTTCCTACGAGCAGTACTTC. This gives the protein CSAKLASYEQYF.

This clonotype counts as medium-sized. The V gene is TRBV10-3, the J gene TRBJ2-3; no clear D. V lost 2 bases and J 2 bases, leaving 17 bases between the germline ends. This CDR3 comprises 17 residues. Germline CDR1 ENHRY, CDR2 SYGVKD. The DNA of the CDR3 is TGTGCCATCAGTGAGGAAGGTGGCGACAAATACACAGATACGCAGTATTTT. Its translation is CAISEEGGDKYTDTQYF.

This clonotype was seen at least ten times. The rearrangement uses TRBV7-9 and TRBJ2-5; TRBD1 aligns across 7 bases. Trimming at V came to 6 bases and at J to 5 bases, leaving 6 bases not matched to a gene. The CDR3 totals 13 residues. Germline CDR1 reads SEHNR; CDR2 reads FQNEAQ (reference sequence). CDR3 DNA: TGTGCCAGCAGAGCCAGGGGGACGGAGACCCAGTACTTC. This translates into CASRARGTETQYF.

The sample holds many counts of this clonotype. The chain employs TRBV5-4 and TRBJ1-1; 11 bases fit TRBD1. Germline CDR1 is SGHNT and CDR2 is YYREEE (reference sequence). The CDR3 covers 15 residues. J gave up 7 bases and V 2 bases, and 7 bases lay outside the gene matches. The CDR3 region has the DNA TGTGCCAGCAGCTTTACGGGACAGGGGGATCTTGAAGCTTTCTTT. Translating gives CASSFTGQGDLEAFF.

This clonotype occurred many times. The chain employs TRBV12-3 or TRBV12-4 and TRBJ2-1; no firm D call. The V end lost 3 bases, the J end lost 4 bases, and 13 bases lay between the germline ends. The CDR3 loop spans 15 amino acids. The CDR3 coding sequence is TGTGCCAGCAGTTTTGGTCTAAGCCCTTACAATGAGCAGTTCTTC. This encodes CASSFGLSPYNEQFF.

The rearrangement uses TRBV3-1 and TRBJ2-7, with D unclear. This CDR3 contains 15 residues. The V gene lost 1 base and the J gene lost 3 bases, with 13 bases spanning the gap. Germline values: CDR1 LGHDT, CDR2 YNNKEL (reference sequence). CDR3 amino acids: CASSQVSVGVYEQYF. In nucleotides, the CDR3 is TGTGCCAGCAGCCAAGTATCAGTTGGGGTCTACGAGCAGTACTTC.

The chain carries TRBV18 and TRBJ2-1; D remains ambiguous. Deletions cut 0 bases from V and 6 bases from J, with 9 bases between. This CDR3 is built from 14 residues. The germline V gene encodes CDR1 KGHSH and CDR2 LQKENI. The CDR3 region has the DNA TGTGCCAGCTCACCACCGTTTCCTGCCAATGAGCAGTTCTTC. This translates into CASSPPFPANEQFF.

This clonotype is deemed medium-sized. The rearrangement uses TRBV6-6 and TRBJ1-5; 9 bases align to TRBD1. After removal of 4 bases from V and 1 base from J, the junction contained 8 bases not matched to a gene. The CDR3 contains 17 residues. Germline values: CDR1 MNHNY, CDR2 SVGAGI (reference sequence). For the CDR3, the DNA is TGTGCCAGCAGTTCCCGACTAGGACAGGGGAGCAATCAGCCCCAGCATTTT. Encoded protein: CASSSRLGQGSNQPQHF.

This clonotype was seen at least ten times. The rearrangement links TRBV4-2 to TRBJ1-4; a weak D match, TRBD1 (5 bases). Per germline, CDR1 LGHNA and CDR2 YNFKEQ. V lost 1 base and J lost 0, with 18 bases in between. CDR3 size: 19 residues. The CDR3 loop reads CASSQVVRGPRSTNEKLFF. In nucleotides, the CDR3 is TGTGCCAGCAGCCAAGTTGTAAGGGGCCCCCGTTCAACTAATGAAAAACTGTTTTTT.

This clonotype was observed at least ten times. The chain recombines TRBV20-1 with TRBJ2-7; 9 bases match TRBD2. Per germline, CDR1 DFQATT and CDR2 SNEGSKA (reference sequence). The J segment lost 2 bases and the V segment lost 4 bases, leaving 0 bases of the junction unmatched. The CDR3 runs to 12 residues. CDR3 DNA: TGCAGTGCTACTAGCGGGACCTACGAGCAGTACTTC. The encoded protein is CSATSGTYEQYF.

This clonotype was detected ten times or more. One end of the junction fails to match germline, which may point to a read error. This sequence joins TRBV5-1 and TRBJ2-7; D unclear. The CDR3 spans 11 residues. Germline CDR1 SGHRS, CDR2 YFSETQ. The CDR3 loop reads CASSLITPDSF. CDR3 bases: TGCGCCAGCAGCTTGATTACTCCCGACTCTTTC.

There are many counts of this clonotype. The chain recombines TRBV28 with TRBJ2-4; TRBD1 aligns across 8 bases. After removal of 6 bases from V and 3 bases from J, the junction contained 10 bases not matched to a gene. Per germline, CDR1 MDHEN and CDR2 SYDVKM. CDR3 length: 16 residues. The CDR3 is CASSWTGYRGKNIQYF. Here the CDR3 DNA reads TGTGCCAGCAGCTGGACAGGGTATAGAGGCAAAAACATTCAGTACTTC.

This clonotype has ten or more counts. The rearrangement joins TRBV19 to TRBJ1-1; 9 bases are shared with TRBD1. V lost 4 bases and J lost 4; bases outside the gene matches: 7. The CDR3 runs 15 residues. Germline V lookup: CDR1 LNHDA, CDR2 SQIVND (reference sequence). The CDR3 loop is CASSTGTGRITEAFF. In DNA, the CDR3 is TGTGCCAGTAGTACCGGGACAGGGAGAATCACTGAAGCTTTCTTT.

There are many counts of this clonotype. The V and J genes are TRBV4-2 and TRBJ2-7, with D tentatively TRBD1 (6 bases). With 1 base removed from V and 4 bases from J, the gap between germline ends came to 17 bases. The CDR3 runs to 16 residues. Germline assignment: CDR1 LGHNA and CDR2 YNFKEQ. The CDR3 region is CASSQAHLAGEYEQYF. The CDR3 DNA reads as TGTGCCAGCAGCCAAGCCCACCTGGCAGGGGAATACGAGCAGTACTTC.

This clonotype was seen many times. The chain is built from TRBV12-3 or TRBV12-4 and TRBJ2-5; unclear D gene. Trimming stripped 2 bases from V and 1 base from J, with 11 bases between. This CDR3 spans 15 amino acids. CDR3 in DNA: TGTGCCAGCAGTTTAAGCAGCTTCTTCCAAGAGACCCAGTACTTC. It specifies CASSLSSFFQETQYF.

This clonotype was counted ten times or more. V gene TRBV14 combines with J gene TRBJ2-2, with 7 bases that match TRBD2. From germline, CDR1 is SGHDN and CDR2 FVKESK. V dropped 4 bases and J dropped 6; count of bases not matched to a gene: 11. The CDR3 is 16 residues long. The CDR3 loop reads CASSLRDYPSAGELFF. In DNA form, the CDR3 reads TGTGCCAGCAGCCTCCGGGACTACCCCAGCGCCGGGGAGCTGTTTTTT.

The chain combines TRBV4-3 with TRBJ1-4; no clear D. The CDR3 totals 15 residues. CDR1 and CDR2 from the germline V gene are LGHNA and YSLEER. The germline V and J ends were trimmed by 1 base and 8 bases, with 14 bases remaining between them. The CDR3 DNA follows: TGCGCCAGCAGCCAAGTTATCGGCGGACCGGAAAAACTGTTTTTT. Translated, it gives CASSQVIGGPEKLFF.

In this sample, this clonotype turned up many times. This chain uses TRBV7-7 with TRBJ2-1, with D perhaps TRBD1 (6 bases). Trimming pared 0 bases from V and 0 bases from J, leaving 18 bases between. Germline CDR1 and CDR2: SSHAT and FNYEAQ (reference sequence). The length of the CDR3 is 19 residues. In DNA, the CDR3 is TGTGCCAGCAGCTTAGCCATCACGAACAGGGTGAGCTCCTACAATGAGCAGTTCTTC. Translating it yields CASSLAITNRVSSYNEQFF.

By share, this clonotype counts as medium-sized. CDR3 in DNA: TGTGCCAGCATCGCCGGGCCCTATGGCTACACCTTC. It encodes CASIAGPYGYTF. V is TRBV28 and J is TRBJ1-2; D unresolved. The CDR3 has 12 amino acids. Between the trimmed V and J ends, which lost 7 bases and 4 bases, there was a span of 10 bases. The germline CDR1 and CDR2 sequences are MDHEN and SYDVKM.

The V gene is TRBV6-6, the J gene TRBJ2-3, with 11 bases that match TRBD2. The trim removed 6 bases at V and 4 bases at J, leaving 0 bases unmatched. This CDR3 is built from 13 residues. The germline V gene encodes CDR1 MNHNY and CDR2 SVGAGI (reference sequence). CDR3 coding DNA: TGTGCCAGCAGACTAGCGGGAGCAGATACGCAGTATTTT. It yields the protein CASRLAGADTQYF.

This clonotype was seen many times. The chain is built from TRBV7-3 and TRBJ2-1; 8 bases are a match to TRBD1. The germline CDR1 and CDR2 sequences are SGHTA and FQGTGA. The CDR3 spans 15 residues. V lost 1 base and J lost 8; bases outside the gene matches: 7. The CDR3, as DNA: TGTGCCAGCAGCTTAAAGACAGGGGATCAACATGAGCAGTTCTTC. Its protein is CASSLKTGDQHEQFF.

This clonotype came up many times. V usage is TRBV5-1 and J usage is TRBJ2-5; 10 bases are a match to TRBD1. The CDR3 has 15 amino acids. Trimming at V came to 2 bases and at J to 5 bases, leaving 6 bases not matched to a gene. Germline V gene data show CDR1 as SGHRS and CDR2 as YFSETQ. The CDR3 spells CASSFGPDRGETQYF. CDR3 bases: TGCGCCAGCAGCTTTGGTCCGGACAGGGGGGAGACCCAGTACTTC.

This clonotype is deemed medium-sized (0.01 to 0.1%). The chain links TRBV20-1 to TRBJ2-7; D is undetermined. Between the trimmed V and J ends, which lost 3 bases and 7 bases, there was a span of 7 bases. Germline CDR1 and CDR2: DFQATT and SNEGSKA (reference sequence). This CDR3 region has 10 residues. The CDR3 loop reads CSASDDEQYF. The CDR3 region has the DNA TGCAGTGCTAGCGACGATGAGCAGTACTTC.

By sample fraction, this clonotype is medium-sized. The CDR3 is CASSQDYEEQGLVSYEQYF. DNA of the CDR3: TGCGCCAGCAGCCAAGATTATGAGGAACAGGGCCTTGTTTCCTACGAGCAGTACTTC. The rearrangement joins TRBV4-1 to TRBJ2-7; D may be TRBD1 (6 bases). Germline V CDR1 and CDR2: MGHRA, YSYEKL. The CDR3 contains 19 residues. The V gene lost 0 bases and the J gene lost 1 base, with 22 bases spanning the gap.